Below, one T cell receptor beta chain is given with its context. The source of the sample is a study of CD39 and CD103 CD8 tumor-infiltrating T cells. The V end was cut by 3 bases, the J end by 2 bases, with 6 bases between. The V gene's germline CDR1 is SGHRS and CDR2 YFSETQ. This CDR3 is 13 amino acids long. Here immunoSEQ multiplex PCR was the method, and the copy in TCRdb shows in-frame clones only, minus some. The data show about 3,400 clones, 60% to 80% seen once. The sample consisted of CD39- CD103- CD8+ T cells sorted from the tumor. Subset here: CD103-CD39- double-negative CD45RA- CD8 T cells. This sequence was found in a human donor with head and neck squamous cell carcinoma. The chain recombines TRBV5-1 with TRBJ2-1; D is unresolved. This chain's CDR3 is CASSYSTYNEQFF. The CDR3 region has the DNA TGCGCCAGCAGCTATTCCACCTACAATGAGCAGTTCTTC. The full variable domain, in which reference TRBV5-1 and TRBJ2-1 provide the parts outside the CDR3, is KAGVTQTPRYLIKTRGQQVTLSCSPISGHRSVSWYQQTPGQGLQFLFEYFSETQRNKGNFPGRFSGRQFSNSRSEMNVSTLELGDSALYLCASSYSTYNEQFFGPGTRLTVL.